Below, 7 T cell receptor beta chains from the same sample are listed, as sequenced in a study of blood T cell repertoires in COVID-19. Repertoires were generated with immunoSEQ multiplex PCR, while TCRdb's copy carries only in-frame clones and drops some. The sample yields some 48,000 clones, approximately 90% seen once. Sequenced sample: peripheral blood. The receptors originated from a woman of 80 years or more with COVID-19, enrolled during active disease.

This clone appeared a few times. The CDR3 coding sequence is TGTGCCAGCAGCCCCACAGGGAGCACTGAAGCTTTCTTT. This sequence encodes CASSPTGSTEAFF. V gene TRBV12-3 or TRBV12-4 combines with J gene TRBJ1-1; a possible D gene is TRBD1 (6 bases). Trimming cost V 6 bases and J 4 bases, with 12 bases left between them. The CDR3 is 13 residues long.

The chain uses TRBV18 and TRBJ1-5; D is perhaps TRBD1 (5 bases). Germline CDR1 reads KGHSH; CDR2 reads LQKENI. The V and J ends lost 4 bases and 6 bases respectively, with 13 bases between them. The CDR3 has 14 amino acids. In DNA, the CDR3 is TGTGCCAGCTCACGGGGAGGGGTAGGTCAGCCCCAGCATTTT. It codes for CASSRGGVGQPQHF.

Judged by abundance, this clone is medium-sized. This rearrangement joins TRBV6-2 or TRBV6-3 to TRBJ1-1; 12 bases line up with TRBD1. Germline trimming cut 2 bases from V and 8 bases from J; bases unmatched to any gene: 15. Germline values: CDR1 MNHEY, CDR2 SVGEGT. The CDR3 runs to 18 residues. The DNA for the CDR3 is TGTGCCAGCAGTTACAAAGTTTACCGGGACAGGGGGCAGGAAGAAGCTTTCTTT. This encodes CASSYKVYRDRGQEEAFF.

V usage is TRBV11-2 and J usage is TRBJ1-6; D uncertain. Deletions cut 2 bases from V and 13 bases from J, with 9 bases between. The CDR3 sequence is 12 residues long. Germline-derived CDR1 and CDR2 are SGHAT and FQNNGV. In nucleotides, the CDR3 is TGTGCCAGCAGCTTACAGGTCTTGCCCCTCCACTTT. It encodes CASSLQVLPLHF.

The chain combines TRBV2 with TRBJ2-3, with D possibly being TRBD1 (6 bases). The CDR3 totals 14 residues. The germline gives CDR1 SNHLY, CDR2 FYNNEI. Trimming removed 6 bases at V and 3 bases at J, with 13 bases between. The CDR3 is CASSQHRETDTQYF. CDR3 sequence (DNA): TGTGCCAGCAGCCAACACAGGGAAACAGATACGCAGTATTTT.

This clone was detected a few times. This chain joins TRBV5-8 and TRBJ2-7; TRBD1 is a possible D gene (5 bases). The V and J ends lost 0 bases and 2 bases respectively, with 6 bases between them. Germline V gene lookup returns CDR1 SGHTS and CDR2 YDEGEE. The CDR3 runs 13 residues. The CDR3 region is CASSLATAYEQYF. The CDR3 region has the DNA TGTGCCAGCAGCTTGGCGACAGCCTACGAGCAGTACTTC.

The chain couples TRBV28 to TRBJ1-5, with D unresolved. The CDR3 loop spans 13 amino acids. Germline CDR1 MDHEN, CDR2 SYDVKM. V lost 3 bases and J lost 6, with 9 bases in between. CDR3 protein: CASSFPTGQPQHF. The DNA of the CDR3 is TGTGCCAGCAGTTTTCCCACCGGTCAGCCCCAGCATTTT.